The source of this TCR beta chain is a study of blood T cell repertoires in COVID-19. Turning to the study itself: Acute and convalescent COVID-19 samples came from the United States, Italy and Spain. In each case, the material was cDNA or gDNA derived from T cells, B-cell-depleted T cells, or PBMCs.

Authors' methods: Reference gene primer amplification yielded estimated nucleated cell counts. Clones were read by immunoSEQ multiplex PCR, and TCRdb kept only the in-frame ones, dropping some. That table is the source of V, J and clone size, and D and trimming were worked out from the DNA. The repertoire includes around 97,000 clones, almost 85% of them detected once, and more than 9% sits in the top ten. This receptor was taken from a man between 65 and 79 years old with acute or convalescent COVID-19. The material sequenced was peripheral blood.

CDR3 in amino acids: CASSLAGLYTDTQYF. CDR3 DNA: TGTGCCAGCAGCTTGGCAGGACTGTACACAGATACGCAGTATTTT. The V call is TRBV5-5, the J call TRBJ2-3; the D gene is possibly TRBD2 (5 bases). CDR3 length: 15 residues. CDR1 is SGHKS, CDR2 YYEKEE, per germline (reference sequence). Trimming pared 0 bases from V and 2 bases from J, leaving 10 bases between.